Shown below are 11 T cell receptor beta chains from a single sample sequenced in a study of T cell responses to AZD1222 COVID-19 vaccine. Assay: immunoSEQ multiplex PCR; the TCRdb copy retains only in-frame clones and omits some. Of about 170,000 clones in the sample, roughly 92% were seen once. The sequencing here drew on peripheral blood, taken on day 0 of AZD1222 vaccination. Receptors were obtained from an adult in good health.

About this clone: This sample also contains other DNA sequences that code for the same CDR3. This rearrangement joins TRBV4-2 to TRBJ2-1, with D unresolved. The germline V and J ends were trimmed by 1 base and 5 bases, with 3 bases remaining between them. The germline V gene has CDR1 LGHNA and CDR2 YNFKEQ. This CDR3 spans 12 amino acids. In nucleotides, the CDR3 is TGTGCCAGCAGCCAAGTCAACAATGAGCAGTTCTTC. Translation: CASSQVNNEQFF.

The J gene is TRBJ1-4, the V gene TRBV18, with no clear D. Germline CDR1 KGHSH, CDR2 LQKENI. V shed 2 bases and J shed 0 bases, with 4 bases lying between them. This CDR3 has 14 amino acids. The CDR3 coding sequence is TGTGCCAGCTCACCAATGGCAACTAATGAAAAACTGTTTTTT. This gives the protein CASSPMATNEKLFF.

This chain connects TRBV3-1 (or the pseudogene TRBV3-2) to TRBJ2-6; D not resolved. The V gene lost 2 bases and the J gene lost 2 bases, with 4 bases spanning the gap. This CDR3 spans 14 amino acids. Germline CDR1 reads LGHDT; CDR2 reads YNNKEL (reference sequence). DNA of the CDR3: TGTGCCAGCAGCCAATCAACTGGGGCCAACGTCCTGACTTTC. This translates into CASSQSTGANVLTF.

The rearrangement uses TRBV5-1 and TRBJ1-1, with a possible D match to TRBD1 (6 bases). The CDR3 contains 17 residues. V was pared by 2 bases and J by 3 bases, with 20 bases between. From germline, CDR1 is SGHRS and CDR2 YFSETQ. CDR3 in DNA: TGCGCCAGCAGCTTAAGCAGGGGTTTTGCCGGGGACACTGAAGCTTTCTTT. Translating it yields CASSLSRGFAGDTEAFF.

V and J are TRBV9 and TRBJ2-1, with a possible D match to TRBD1 (6 bases). Germline V gene lookup returns CDR1 SGDLS and CDR2 YYNGEE. Trimming took 6 bases from V and 0 from J, leaving 13 bases between them. The CDR3 covers 15 residues. The CDR3 coding sequence is TGTGCCAGCACGGTGACAGGAAGCTCCTACAATGAGCAGTTCTTC. Its translation: CASTVTGSSYNEQFF.

V and J are TRBV11-2 and TRBJ1-5; 9 positions match TRBD1. V shed 5 bases, J shed 11 bases, and the junction held 7 bases outside the gene matches. Looked up from germline, CDR1 is SGHAT and CDR2 is FQNNGV. The CDR3 is 13 residues long. This CDR3 is CASSPSGDRAQHF. CDR3 bases: TGTGCCAGCAGCCCAAGCGGGGACAGGGCCCAGCATTTT.

The chain recombines TRBV6-5 with TRBJ2-7, with 10 bases that match TRBD1. Germline CDR1 MNHEY, CDR2 SVGAGI. The CDR3 runs 15 residues. With 5 bases clipped from V and 1 base from J, the junction kept 5 bases outside the gene matches. The CDR3 protein is CASSPRTGGSYEQYF. The CDR3 DNA follows: TGTGCCAGCAGTCCACGGACAGGGGGGTCCTACGAGCAGTACTTC.

The CDR3 region has the DNA TGTGCCAGCAGTGAATCGGGCAGCACAGATACGCAGTATTTT. As protein: CASSESGSTDTQYF. This chain joins TRBV2 and TRBJ2-3; D unclear. Germline V CDR1 and CDR2: SNHLY, FYNNEI. This CDR3 has 14 residues. The ends were cut back, 2 bases at V and 0 bases at J, with 6 bases in the middle.

The gene calls are TRBV7-9 and TRBJ1-5; D may be TRBD1 (6 bases). V lost 0 bases, J lost 2 bases, and 11 bases lay in between. The CDR3 has 16 residues. Germline-derived CDR1 and CDR2 are SEHNR and FQNEAQ (reference sequence). The CDR3 coding sequence is TGTGCCAGCAGCTTAGCGCCAGGGGTAGGCAATCAGCCCCAGCATTTT. Protein: CASSLAPGVGNQPQHF.

V is TRBV6-1 and J is TRBJ2-6; 8 bases map to TRBD2. V shed 0 bases, J shed 0 bases, and the junction held 19 bases outside the gene matches. Germline CDR1 reads MNHNS; CDR2 reads SASEGT. The CDR3 has 23 residues. CDR3 DNA sequence: TGTGCCAGCAGTGAAGCGGGGCGGCGTAGCGGGATTATTTTCCGCTCTGGGGCCAACGTCCTGACTTTC. This codes for CASSEAGRRSGIIFRSGANVLTF.

In DNA form, the CDR3 reads TGCGCCAGCAGCTTGGTATCAGACGAGCAGTACTTC. Amino acids: CASSLVSDEQYF. The chain couples TRBV5-1 to TRBJ2-7; unclear D gene. V was shortened by 0 bases and J by 5 bases, with 6 bases between the two germline ends. The CDR3 loop spans 12 amino acids. Germline-derived CDR1 and CDR2 are SGHRS and YFSETQ. Full variable domain (outside the CDR3, taken from reference TRBV5-1 and TRBJ2-7): KAGVTQTPRYLIKTRGQQVTLSCSPISGHRSVSWYQQTPGQGLQFLFEYFSETQRNKGNFPGRFSGRQFSNSRSEMNVSTLELGDSALYLCASSLVSDEQYFGPGTRLTVT.